A single sample is the source of the 22 T cell receptor beta chains below, sequenced in a study of CD8 T cells in ankylosing spondylitis. TCRdb re-derived calls from the 5' RACE reads in MiXCR, one entry per CDR3 protein. Of around 150,000 distinct CDR3 sequences in the sample, 6% to 8% were seen once. The source material was blood, either unsorted or a sorted T cell fraction (not recorded which). These receptors all come from a female donor with ankylosing spondylitis or in good health (not recorded which).

The CDR3 here is CASGQTGALYEQYF. The CDR3 bases are TGTGCCAGCGGACAGACAGGGGCCCTCTACGAGCAGTACTTC. The chain uses TRBV6-1 and TRBJ2-7; 8 nucleotides match TRBD1. Germline assignment: CDR1 MNHNS and CDR2 SASEGT. The CDR3 totals 14 residues. Trimming removed 8 bases from V and 3 bases from J; junction bases left unmatched: 9.

This clonotype has a count of ten or more. The chain couples TRBV28 to TRBJ1-1, with unresolved D. Trimming left V 1 base short and J 10 bases short, with 10 bases between. This CDR3 spans 12 amino acids. From germline, CDR1 is MDHEN and CDR2 SYDVKM. CDR3 protein: CASSLSGLGAFF. In DNA form, the CDR3 reads TGTGCCAGCAGTTTATCCGGTCTGGGAGCTTTCTTT.

The chain carries TRBV5-6 and TRBJ2-5; TRBD1 agrees at 8 bases. V lost 6 bases to trimming and J lost 1 base; unmatched junction nucleotides: 5. CDR1 is SGHDT, CDR2 YYEEEE, per germline. The CDR3 runs to 14 residues. The CDR3: CASIQDRVQETQYF. Written as DNA, the CDR3 is TGTGCCAGCATCCAGGACAGGGTCCAAGAGACCCAGTACTTC.

This clonotype was observed many times. The chain recombines TRBV7-2 with TRBJ1-1; D not certain. The CDR3 length is 13 residues. Germline loops: CDR1 SGHTA, CDR2 FQGNSA. V shed 5 bases and J shed 0 bases, with 7 bases lying between them. In nucleotides, the CDR3 is TGTGCCAGCAGCCCGATGTTGAACACTGAAGCTTTCTTT. Its protein is CASSPMLNTEAFF. Based on the CDR3 plus reference TRBV7-2 and TRBJ1-1, the full variable domain is GAGVSQSPSNKVTEKGKDVELRCDPISGHTALYWYRQSLGQGLEFLIYFQGNSAPDKSGLPSDRFSAERTGGSVSTLTIQRTQQEDSAVYLCASSPMLNTEAFFGQGTRLTVV.

This clonotype has a count of ten or more. This chain links TRBV4-1 with TRBJ1-2, with 8 bases identical to TRBD1. From germline, CDR1 is MGHRA and CDR2 YSYEKL. This CDR3 spans 13 amino acids. The V gene end was trimmed by 3 bases and the J gene end by 6 bases; junction bases not matched to a gene: 3. CDR3 amino acids: CASSHGQGHGYTF. CDR3 nucleotide sequence: TGCGCCAGCAGCCACGGACAGGGCCATGGCTACACCTTC.

This clonotype has ten or more counts. V usage is TRBV4-2 and J usage is TRBJ2-3; 14 bases are shared with TRBD2. V was clipped by 1 base and J by 5 bases; unmatched bases: 2. The germline V gene has CDR1 LGHNA and CDR2 YNFKEQ. The CDR3 contains 16 residues. The CDR3 region is CASSQGGLAGGDTQYF. CDR3 DNA: TGTGCCAGCAGCCAAGGTGGACTAGCGGGGGGAGATACGCAGTATTTT.

There are many counts of this clonotype. The rearrangement joins TRBV6-1 to TRBJ1-2, with D possibly TRBD1 on 5 matching bases. Trimming removed 1 base from V and 3 bases from J, with 12 bases in between. The CDR3 has 15 amino acids. Germline values: CDR1 MNHNS, CDR2 SASEGT. CDR3 amino acids: CASSEEEGLYYGYTF. CDR3 nucleotides: TGTGCCAGCAGTGAAGAAGAGGGGCTGTACTATGGCTACACCTTC.

This clonotype has at least ten counts. DNA for the CDR3: TGTGCCAGCAGTTTCGTAACCTCGGACGGTGAAGCTTTCTTT. Translating gives CASSFVTSDGEAFF. The V and J genes are TRBV27 and TRBJ1-1, with D uncertain. This CDR3 is built from 14 residues. Trimming cost V 3 bases and J 7 bases, with 15 bases left between them. The germline V gene has CDR1 MNHEY and CDR2 SMNVEV (reference sequence).

The chain links TRBV9 to TRBJ2-2; D gene unclear. CDR3 length equals 15 residues. V lost 3 bases, J lost 0 bases, and 9 bases lay in between. Germline V lookup: CDR1 SGDLS, CDR2 YYNGEE. CDR3 DNA: TGTGCCAGCAGCGCAGTCGGGTCGAACACCGGGGAGCTGTTTTTT. Protein product: CASSAVGSNTGELFF.

The chain is built from TRBV7-8 and TRBJ1-1, with 7 positions matching TRBD1. V gave up 5 bases and J gave up 2 bases; unmatched junction bases: 11. Per the germline V gene, CDR1 is SGHVS and CDR2 is FQNEAQ. This CDR3 is 16 amino acids long. The DNA for the CDR3 is TGTGCCAGCAGCATGACGGGAAACAGGGGTAACACTGAAGCTTTCTTT. It encodes CASSMTGNRGNTEAFF.

This clonotype came up many times. The J gene is TRBJ1-3, the V gene TRBV9; a possible D gene is TRBD1 (5 bases). The length of the CDR3 is 15 residues. Germline values: CDR1 SGDLS, CDR2 YYNGEE. Trimming took off 2 bases at V and 6 bases at J, with 15 bases between the two ends. CDR3 bases: TGTGCCAGCAGCGTGGACGGGCAGGGAGTAAACACCATATATTTT. Its translation is CASSVDGQGVNTIYF.

The gene calls are TRBV6-2 or TRBV6-3 and TRBJ2-1; 9 bases map to TRBD2. Unmatched junction bases numbered 7, after V lost 5 bases and J lost 2 bases. CDR3 length: 16 residues. Germline values: CDR1 MNHEY, CDR2 SVGEGT. CDR3 nucleotides: TGTGCCAGCAGTACCGTCGGCGGGGGGGCCTACAATGAGCAGTTCTTC. Its translation: CASSTVGGGAYNEQFF.

The rearrangement links TRBV5-8 to TRBJ2-7; D unclear. The ends were cut back, 7 bases at V and 13 bases at J, with 15 bases in the middle. The CDR3 covers 10 residues. Germline-derived CDR1 and CDR2 are SGHTS and YDEGEE. The CDR3 protein is CASGSGLPYF. The DNA for the CDR3 is TGTGCCAGCGGGTCCGGGCTCCCATACTTC.

V gene TRBV27 combines with J gene TRBJ1-1, with 8 bases identical to TRBD1. The germline CDR1 and CDR2 sequences are MNHEY and SMNVEV (reference sequence). The CDR3 runs to 14 residues. Trimming took 6 bases from V and 3 from J; bases not matched to a gene: 6. In DNA, the CDR3 is TGTGCCAGCAGAGACAGGGGTGGGTACACTGAAGCTTTCTTT. It specifies CASRDRGGYTEAFF.

This clonotype was found many times. J is TRBJ2-7 and V is TRBV9; no reliable D call. Trimming cost V 0 bases and J 2 bases, with 15 bases left between them. This CDR3 comprises 16 residues. CDR1 is SGDLS and CDR2 is YYNGEE in the germline V gene. CDR3 amino acids: CASSVGDPQEPYEQYF. The DNA for the CDR3 is TGTGCCAGCAGCGTAGGCGATCCCCAGGAGCCCTACGAGCAGTACTTC. Filled out from reference TRBV9 and TRBJ2-7, the complete variable domain reads DSGVTQTPKHLITATGQRVTLRCSPRSGDLSVYWYQQSLDQGLQFLIQYYNGEERAKGNILERFSAQQFPDLHSELNLSSLELGDSALYFCASSVGDPQEPYEQYFGPGTRLTVT.

This clonotype showed up many times. The chain has TRBV10-3 and TRBJ2-7; 9 nucleotides match TRBD1. CDR3 size: 13 residues. Germline V gene sequence: CDR1 ENHRY, CDR2 SYGVKD. The trim removed 6 bases at V and 3 bases at J, leaving 3 bases unmatched. The CDR3 region is CAISRDRDYEQYF. CDR3 nucleotide sequence: TGTGCCATCAGCCGGGACAGGGACTACGAGCAGTACTTC.

This clonotype was found many times. The chain is built from TRBV12-3 or TRBV12-4 and TRBJ2-7; no clear D. Trimming took off 10 bases at V and 6 bases at J, with 22 bases between the two ends. This CDR3 region has 14 residues. CDR3 nucleotide sequence: TGTGCCACCTCCGAGGCAGGCGCGTATCGCGAGCAGTACTTC. It codes for CATSEAGAYREQYF.

This clonotype was recorded a few times. The chain carries TRBV7-2 and TRBJ2-3; no clear D gene. CDR1 SGHTA and CDR2 FQGNSA come from the germline V gene. The CDR3 covers 12 residues. V was trimmed by 8 bases and J by 6 bases, leaving 12 bases between them. The CDR3 loop is CASGMIADTQYF. The CDR3 DNA is TGTGCCAGCGGGATGATCGCGGATACGCAGTATTTT.

This clonotype appeared many times. The CDR3 protein is CASSLSGGPSNEQFF. The CDR3 DNA follows: TGCGCCAGCAGCTTAAGCGGGGGCCCCTCCAATGAGCAGTTCTTC. V usage is TRBV5-1 and J usage is TRBJ2-1; 8 bases fit TRBD2. Trimming removed 2 bases from V and 6 bases from J; junction bases left unmatched: 7. The V gene's germline CDR1 is SGHRS and CDR2 YFSETQ. There are 15 residues in the CDR3.

Ten or more counts support this clonotype. The rearrangement uses TRBV12-3 or TRBV12-4 and TRBJ2-5, with 7 bases matching TRBD2. V shed 7 bases, J shed 4 bases, and the junction held 12 bases outside the gene matches. The length of the CDR3 is 15 residues. The CDR3 DNA sequence: TGTGCCAGCACTCAAGGGAGGGTGAGAACAGAGACCCAGTACTTC. It codes for CASTQGRVRTETQYF.

This clonotype was detected ten times or more. V and J are TRBV12-3 or TRBV12-4 and TRBJ2-2, with a possible D match to TRBD1 (6 bases). V was trimmed by 4 bases and J by 4 bases, leaving 16 bases between them. The CDR3 sequence is 16 residues long. Written as DNA, the CDR3 is TGTGCCAGCAGTTCGCCTTCAGGGGTGATCACCGGGGAGCTGTTTTTT. Its protein is CASSSPSGVITGELFF.

At least ten counts were recorded for this clonotype. The CDR3 DNA follows: TGTGCCAGCAGACAGACAGGGTTTGATAATTCACCCCTCCACTTT. The encoded protein is CASRQTGFDNSPLHF. V usage is TRBV2 and J usage is TRBJ1-6; 7 bases align to TRBD1. Germline trimming cut 6 bases from V and 5 bases from J; bases unmatched to any gene: 7. The CDR3 consists of 15 residues. Germline loops: CDR1 SNHLY, CDR2 FYNNEI.